Below are 24 T cell receptor beta chains sequenced from a single sample in a study of cytomegalovirus exposure and HLA in healthy donors. PCR involved 60 Vbeta and 13 Jbeta primers. Produced via immunoSEQ multiplex PCR; TCRdb's table is partial and in-frame only. The data show 150,000 to 200,000 clones, roughly 80% seen once. The sample comprised PBMCs. The receptor source for this set is a middle-aged woman in good health and CMV-seropositive.

The rearrangement links TRBV7-9 to TRBJ2-5, with 9 bases identical to TRBD1. CDR3 size: 14 residues. Germline values: CDR1 SEHNR, CDR2 FQNEAQ (reference sequence). J gave up 3 bases and V 4 bases, and 3 bases lay outside the gene matches. CDR3 nucleotides: TGTGCCAGCAGCTCTGACAGGGGGGAAGAGACCCAGTACTTC. Its translation: CASSSDRGEETQYF.

In its sample, this clone was seen once. The J gene is TRBJ2-5, the V gene TRBV28, with 8 bases identical to TRBD2. The CDR3 has 12 residues. The germline gives CDR1 MDHEN, CDR2 SYDVKM. The J segment lost 5 bases and the V segment lost 9 bases, leaving 5 bases of the junction unmatched. The CDR3 region is CARSGSRETQYF. DNA for the CDR3: TGTGCCAGGAGCGGGAGTCGGGAGACCCAGTACTTC.

This clone was recorded only once. The V gene is TRBV11-2, the J gene TRBJ2-1; D perhaps matches TRBD2 (6 bases). V was shortened by 3 bases and J by 3 bases, with 12 bases between the two germline ends. Germline V gene data show CDR1 as SGHAT and CDR2 as FQNNGV. The CDR3 totals 15 residues. The CDR3 bases are TGTGCCAGCAGCTTGGGAGGTTGGGTCTACAATGAGCAGTTCTTC. The encoded protein is CASSLGGWVYNEQFF.

The chain joins TRBV7-9 to TRBJ1-4; possibly TRBD1 for D (5 bases). The germline V gene has CDR1 SEHNR and CDR2 FQNEAQ (reference sequence). Trimming shortened V by 3 bases and J by 2 bases, and 13 bases separated the two germline ends. This CDR3 is 16 amino acids long. DNA for the CDR3: TGTGCCAGCAGCTTTGGGGCCGGGAGTACTAATGAAAAACTGTTTTTT. Its translation: CASSFGAGSTNEKLFF.

The V gene is TRBV2, the J gene TRBJ1-1; D is perhaps TRBD1 (6 bases). Germline lookup yields CDR1 SNHLY and CDR2 FYNNEI. The CDR3 loop spans 13 amino acids. Trimming removed 6 bases from V and 3 bases from J, with 11 bases in between. The CDR3 is CASRRTAYTEAFF. The CDR3 coding sequence is TGTGCCAGCAGGAGGACAGCCTACACTGAAGCTTTCTTT.

The genes are TRBV28 and TRBJ2-7, with 10 bases aligning to TRBD1. The germline gives CDR1 MDHEN, CDR2 SYDVKM. V trimming: 3 bases; J trimming: 3 bases; junction bases outside the gene matches: 2. This CDR3 comprises 14 residues. This chain's CDR3 is CASSFGTGVYEQYF. CDR3 bases: TGTGCCAGCAGTTTTGGGACAGGGGTCTACGAGCAGTACTTC.

The genes are TRBV28 and TRBJ2-7; D may be TRBD2 (7 bases). The CDR3 sequence is 16 residues long. V lost 3 bases, J lost 7 bases, and 22 bases lay in between. CDR1 is MDHEN, CDR2 SYDVKM, per germline. The CDR3 coding sequence is TGTGCCAGCAGTTTCGGGTACGGGGGGCGAACTGGTGAGCAGTACTTC. As protein: CASSFGYGGRTGEQYF.

This chain joins TRBV6-1 and TRBJ1-1; 9 bases align to TRBD1. CDR1 and CDR2 (germline): MNHNS, SASEGT. The CDR3 sequence is 16 residues long. The V gene end was trimmed by 0 bases and the J gene end by 4 bases; junction bases not matched to a gene: 6. Here the CDR3 DNA reads TGTGCCAGCAGTGAAGCGGCGAACAGGGGGCTCACTGAAGCTTTCTTT. Amino acid sequence: CASSEAANRGLTEAFF.

The chain couples TRBV30 to TRBJ1-4, with 9 bases lining up with TRBD1. V shed 3 bases, J shed 7 bases, and the junction held 6 bases outside the gene matches. The length of the CDR3 is 14 residues. The germline V gene encodes CDR1 GTSNPN and CDR2 SVGIG (reference sequence). In DNA, the CDR3 is TGTGCCTGGAGCCCGGGACAGGGTCGTGAAAAACTGTTTTTT. It is translated as CAWSPGQGREKLFF.

The chain uses TRBV10-1 and TRBJ1-2, with D unclear. Per the germline V gene, CDR1 is WNHNN and CDR2 is SYGVQD (reference sequence). The V and J ends lost 7 bases and 4 bases respectively, with 16 bases between them. This CDR3 region has 14 residues. The CDR3 sequence is CASTVGTGSYGYTF. For the CDR3, the DNA is TGCGCCAGCACAGTGGGCACGGGAAGCTATGGCTACACCTTC.

This sequence joins TRBV20-1 and TRBJ2-1; no clear D. CDR3 size: 11 residues. V lost 5 bases to trimming and J lost 0 bases, with 2 bases between them. Germline CDR1 and CDR2: DFQATT and SNEGSKA (reference sequence). CDR3 amino acids: CSAHSYNEQFF. In nucleotides, the CDR3 is TGCAGTGCTCACTCCTACAATGAGCAGTTCTTC.

The V and J genes are TRBV27 and TRBJ2-6; the D is unclear. V was cut by 2 bases and J by 4 bases, with 6 bases left in between. This CDR3 has 14 amino acids. The germline CDR1 and CDR2 sequences are MNHEY and SMNVEV (reference sequence). CDR3 nucleotides: TGTGCCAGCAGTTTACTGTTGGGGGCCAACGTCCTGACTTTC. It translates to CASSLLLGANVLTF.

This clone was counted between two and nine times. The chain employs TRBV6-4 and TRBJ1-2; TRBD1 matches 9 bases. The CDR3 extends over 14 amino acids. V was pared by 4 bases and J by 5 bases, with 5 bases of the junction left unmatched. Germline loops: CDR1 MRHNA, CDR2 SNTAGT. CDR3 region: CASSAGQGEYGYTF. The CDR3 region has the DNA TGTGCCAGCAGTGCGGGACAGGGAGAATATGGCTACACCTTC.

This chain uses TRBV29-1 with TRBJ2-7; TRBD2 agrees at 9 bases. J gave up 6 bases and V 6 bases, and 12 bases lay outside the gene matches. In germline, CDR1 is SQVTM, CDR2 ANQGSEA. The CDR3 has 14 amino acids. CDR3: CSVLTTSGLSEQYF. CDR3 DNA sequence: TGCAGCGTCCTAACGACTAGCGGCCTATCCGAGCAGTACTTC.

Comment on this clone: The sample holds other DNA sequences that translate to the same CDR3. This sequence joins TRBV7-3 and TRBJ1-3, with TRBD1 identical over 8 bases. CDR3 length: 15 amino acids. Germline V gene lookup returns CDR1 SGHTA and CDR2 FQGTGA. V lost 4 bases to trimming and J lost 4 bases; unmatched junction nucleotides: 6. DNA for the CDR3: TGTGCCAGCAGCTCGACAGGGGTCTCAGGAAACACCATATATTTT. Protein: CASSSTGVSGNTIYF.

This chain uses TRBV28 with TRBJ1-4, with D tentatively TRBD1 (6 bases). CDR3 length: 12 residues. V lost 5 bases, J lost 11 bases, and 12 bases lay in between. Germline CDR1 reads MDHEN; CDR2 reads SYDVKM. The CDR3 here is CASSPDRLKLFF. The CDR3 DNA sequence: TGTGCCAGCAGTCCCGACAGGCTTAAACTGTTTTTT.

The rearrangement uses TRBV9 and TRBJ2-1; 7 bases fit TRBD2. The V gene end was trimmed by 0 bases and the J gene end by 7 bases; junction bases not matched to a gene: 7. The CDR3 consists of 15 residues. Germline V gene sequence: CDR1 SGDLS, CDR2 YYNGEE. The CDR3 sequence: CASSVGAGAGNEQFF. CDR3 coding DNA: TGTGCCAGCAGCGTAGGGGCGGGAGCTGGGAATGAGCAGTTCTTC.

The genes are TRBV28 and TRBJ2-5; tentative D call: TRBD2 (5 bases). The germline gives CDR1 MDHEN, CDR2 SYDVKM. The germline V and J ends were trimmed by 3 bases and 2 bases, with 10 bases remaining between them. The CDR3 is made up of 14 amino acids. In nucleotides, the CDR3 is TGTGCCAGCAGTTTCCTGCGGGTTCAAGAGACCCAGTACTTC. The encoded protein is CASSFLRVQETQYF.

The chain couples TRBV28 to TRBJ2-5, with 7 bases matching TRBD1. With V trimmed by 6 bases and J by 4 bases, 8 bases remained unmatched. The CDR3 length is 14 residues. Germline CDR1 is MDHEN and CDR2 is SYDVKM. In nucleotides, the CDR3 is TGTGCCAGCAGACAAATGACAGGGCTAGAGACCCAGTACTTC. Protein: CASRQMTGLETQYF.

The chain has TRBV9 and TRBJ1-3, with a tentative D call TRBD1 (6 bases). The germline CDR1 and CDR2 sequences are SGDLS and YYNGEE. V was clipped by 0 bases and J by 4 bases, with 11 bases between them. This CDR3 spans 15 amino acids. CDR3 in amino acids: CASSVGTALGNTIYF. Written as DNA, the CDR3 is TGTGCCAGCAGCGTAGGGACAGCCCTCGGAAACACCATATATTTT.

This clone came up once. The rearrangement links TRBV10-3 to TRBJ1-5; TRBD1 matches at 9 bases. The CDR3 has 14 residues. The J segment lost 5 bases and the V segment lost 10 bases, leaving 9 bases of the junction unmatched. The germline CDR1 and CDR2 sequences are ENHRY and SYGVKD. CDR3 in amino acids: CATLSDRGDQPQHF. The CDR3 DNA is TGTGCCACGCTGTCGGACAGGGGAGATCAGCCCCAGCATTTT.

V usage is TRBV7-3 and J usage is TRBJ2-3; 11 positions agree with TRBD1. J gave up 4 bases and V 5 bases, and 5 bases lay outside the gene matches. The CDR3 consists of 15 residues. CDR1 SGHTA and CDR2 FQGTGA come from the germline V gene. Written as DNA, the CDR3 is TGTGCCAGCAGCCAAGGACAGGGGGCGGCAGATACGCAGTATTTT. This translates into CASSQGQGAADTQYF.

The chain joins TRBV9 to TRBJ2-1; the match to TRBD2 covers 10 bases. The germline V gene has CDR1 SGDLS and CDR2 YYNGEE. The CDR3 totals 14 residues. The J segment lost 8 bases and the V segment lost 0 bases, leaving 2 bases of the junction unmatched. In DNA, the CDR3 is TGTGCCAGCAGCGTAGCTAGCGGGAGCGATGAGCAGTTCTTC. Encoded protein: CASSVASGSDEQFF.

The chain is built from TRBV19 and TRBJ2-7; D gene ambiguous. V was clipped by 1 base and J by 0 bases, with 10 bases between them. The V gene's germline CDR1 is LNHDA and CDR2 SQIVND (reference sequence). The CDR3 is 15 residues long. The CDR3 loop reads CASSIAGTISYEQYF. CDR3 sequence (DNA): TGTGCCAGTAGTATAGCGGGTACCATCTCCTACGAGCAGTACTTC.